This note documents a single T cell receptor (beta chain) sequence. The antigen is unknown. In the PCR, 60 Vbeta and 13 Jbeta primers were used. Data came from immunoSEQ multiplex PCR; TCRdb stores just in-frame clones and leaves some out. Found here are about 150,000 clones, 70% to 90% of them singletons; the top ten hold 2.4%. The record originates from a study of cytomegalovirus exposure and HLA in healthy donors. Study-level results: The authors enumerated roughly 160 TCR beta chains as linked to cytomegalovirus. A reported reduction in N-insertions relative to the approximately 690-donor mean was seen in an Asian-associated ancestry cluster in a later analysis.

Sequences were obtained from PBMCs. The receptor comes from a male donor in good health and CMV-seronegative.

The CDR3 sequence is CASSPVAGGLDTDTQYF. The CDR3 DNA sequence: TGTGCCAGCTCACCAGTGGCGGGGGGGCTCGACACAGATACGCAGTATTTT. The chain joins TRBV18 to TRBJ2-3, with 9 bases that match TRBD2. Trimming took 2 bases from V and 2 from J; bases not matched to a gene: 8. This CDR3 has 17 residues. Germline assignment: CDR1 KGHSH and CDR2 LQKENI.